This TCR beta chain is drawn from a study of CXCR3-negative and CXCR3-positive naive CD8 T cells (dated 2019 in TCRdb). With respect to the entire study: In total, 110 million to 150 million TRB reads were obtained, corresponding to roughly 1.5 +/- 0.3 million reads per library. Data from ten to twelve donors, pooled across two independent experiments, went into the diversity and physicochemical repertoire analyses. TRBV-TRBJ cluster analysis included naive subsets from 5 or 6 donors and memory cells from 3 donors. General conclusions and limits of the study: Similar TRBV-TRBJ usage was shown by naive CXCR3-negative and CXCR3-positive cells from the same donor, whereas distinct patterns were shown by memory cells. Surface CD5, linked to self-reactivity in mice, was comparable between naive subsets; TCR interaction strength was therefore also inferred from TRB CDR3 physicochemical properties. Both naive subsets had comparably high repertoire diversity, while memory CD8+ T cells had much lower repertoire diversity. Freshly isolated PBMCs were used for most assays because CXCR3 expression partially decreased after cryopreservation. TRB CDR3s from CXCR3-positive naive cells showed higher hydrophobicity (lower Kidera factor 4), lower energy, and higher strength and volume indices than CXCR3-negative naive cells.

About this clonotype itself: Its antigen is unknown.

Sequenced using a NextSeq 550. The Human TCR Profiling Kit (MiLaboratory) was used to make UMI-labeled 5' RACE TRB cDNA libraries. cDNA synthesis used the entire amount of extracted RNA, and PCR amplification then used the entire amount of cDNA produced. Libraries were prepared in parallel with an identical number of PCR cycles. Regarding the original processing steps: MIGEC and MiXCR extracted about 53,000 +/- 10,000 unique UMI-labeled TRB cDNA molecules per library, requiring at least two reads per UMI. On average, around 40,000 +/- 10,000 functional in-frame TRB CDR3 nucleotide clonotypes lacking stop codons were found per library. After downsampling to 5000 UMI-labeled TRB molecules per sample, diversity metrics, including normalized Shannon-Wiener and Chao1, were computed in VDJtools. Clonotype-size-weighted physicochemical properties of the central five CDR3 residues (interaction energy, strength, volume and Kidera factor 4) were computed in VDJtools. TCRdb reanalyzed the reads, keeping one entry per CDR3 protein sequence and omitting DNA. For this entry, the V and J calls and clone size follow TCRdb and not the study's own pipeline. This specimen's table enumerates 84,000 or so distinct CDR3 sequences. The ten largest clones capture 1.5% to 2% of the sample.

Each CD8+ T cell subset was flow-sorted in triplicate, with some 300,000 cells per subset placed directly into RLT lysis buffer. To keep memory contaminants out, a stringent definition of naive CD8+ T cells was applied: CD45RO-CCR7+CD27+CD95-. Peripheral blood mononuclear cells were isolated from buffy coats using standard density gradient centrifugation. Naive CXCR3-negative and CXCR3-positive CD8+ T cells were flow-sorted using a FACSAria III. Total RNA was extracted from sorted cells with an RNeasy Mini Kit. Spanning cysteine to phenylalanine, the CDR3 consists of 11 amino acids. DNA is not recorded here.

The clonotype comes from a human donor in good health. Some clones in this sample may be carry-over from other donors' samples. The chain couples TRBV12-3 or TRBV12-4 to TRBJ2-1; absent DNA, TCRdb's TRBD1 call cannot be checked. The material sequenced was naive CXCR3- CD8+ T cells from blood. Interpreted using the paper, the cell subset or site label stands for: CD45RO-CCR7+CD27+CD95- naive CD8+ T cells lacking CXCR3 (TNR3-). For the CDR3, the sequence is CASSSPGGQFF.